Shown below are 2 T cell receptor beta chains from a single sample sequenced in a study of vaccination and CD4 T cells after COVID-19. Their target antigens are unknown. Specified treatment: approximately nine-day PBMC culture with coronavirus spike peptide pools or control peptides (ViraFEST assay). Sequenced with the Oncomine TCR Beta short-read assay was DNA taken from cultured CD4+ T cells. MiXCR, run by TCRdb on the PCR reads, gives a single entry per CDR3 protein. Seen here are 15,000 or so distinct CDR3 sequences, around three fifths observed once, and the top ten hold roughly 5.2%. Specimen: CD4+ T cells from blood, cultured in vitro, collected after SARS-CoV-2 vaccination. The receptor source for this set is a human donor who had recovered from COVID-19.

In this sample, this clonotype turned up once. The J gene is TRBJ2-3, the V gene TRBV7-2, with a possible D match to TRBD2 (6 bases). V was cut by 4 bases and J by 2 bases, with 10 bases left in between. Germline V lookup: CDR1 SGHTA, CDR2 FQGNSA. CDR3 length: 14 amino acids. The CDR3 region has the DNA TGTGCCAGCAGCTGGGGGACTGCCACAGATACGCAGTATTTT. It specifies CASSWGTATDTQYF.

This chain connects TRBV18 to TRBJ1-5, with D unresolved. CDR1 is KGHSH and CDR2 is LQKENI in the germline V gene. The CDR3 has 12 amino acids. V lost 0 bases and J 3 bases, leaving 0 bases between the germline ends. The CDR3 DNA sequence: TGTGCCAGCTCACCACCCAATCAGCCCCAGCATTTT. Amino acid sequence: CASSPPNQPQHF.